The clone carrying this T cell receptor (beta chain) was detected many times. Its antigen remains unknown. These data come from a study of T cells in Graves' hyperthyroidism and ophthalmopathy. Whole-study findings and limits: Researchers found most expanded thyroid clonotypes above 0.001 in blood as well. Ophthalmopathy, as predicted by the model, came a median about seven months after the prediction.

The source material, RNA transcripts, was used to amplify TCR beta CDR3 regions. The TCR CDR3 first-round RT-PCR relied on the HTBI primer set. Via MiXCR, TCRdb re-called the multiplex PCR reads, giving one row per CDR3 protein. The sample carries 300,000 to 450,000 distinct CDR3 sequences, approximately 17% recorded once. The sample was blood. The receptor was isolated from a man between 18 and 35 years old with Graves' ophthalmopathy.

The CDR3: CASSQDLGLYGYTF. The CDR3 region has the DNA TGTGCCAGCAGCCAAGATCTGGGGCTTTATGGCTACACCTTC. V and J are TRBV3-1 and TRBJ1-2, with D perhaps TRBD1 (5 bases). The CDR3 is 14 residues long. The V gene lost 0 bases and the J gene lost 5 bases, with 10 bases spanning the gap. Germline-derived CDR1 and CDR2 are LGHDT and YNNKEL (reference sequence).